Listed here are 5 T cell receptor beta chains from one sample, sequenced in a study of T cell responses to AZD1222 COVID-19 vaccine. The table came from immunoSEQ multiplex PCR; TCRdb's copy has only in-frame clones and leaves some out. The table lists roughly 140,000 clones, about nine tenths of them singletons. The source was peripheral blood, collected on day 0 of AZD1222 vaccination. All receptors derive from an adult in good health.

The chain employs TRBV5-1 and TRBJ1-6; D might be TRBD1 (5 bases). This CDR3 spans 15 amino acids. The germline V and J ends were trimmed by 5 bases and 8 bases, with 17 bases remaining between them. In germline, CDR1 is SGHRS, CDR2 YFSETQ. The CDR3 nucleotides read TGCGCCAGCAGACCGCTCCGGGACGCATATTCACCCCTCCACTTT. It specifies CASRPLRDAYSPLHF.

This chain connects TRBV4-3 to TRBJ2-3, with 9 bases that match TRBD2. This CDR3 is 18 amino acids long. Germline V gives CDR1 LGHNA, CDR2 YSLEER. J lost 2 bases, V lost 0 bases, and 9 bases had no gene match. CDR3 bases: TGCGCCAGCAGCCAAGAGCAGGTCAGCGGGGGGTTCACAGATACGCAGTATTTT. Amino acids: CASSQEQVSGGFTDTQYF.

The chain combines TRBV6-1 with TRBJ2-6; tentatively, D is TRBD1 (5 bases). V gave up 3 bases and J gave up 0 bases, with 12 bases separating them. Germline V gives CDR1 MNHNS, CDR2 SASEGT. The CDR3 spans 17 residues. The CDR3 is CASSEGFGASGANVLTF. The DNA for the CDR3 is TGTGCCAGCAGTGAGGGTTTTGGGGCCTCTGGGGCCAACGTCCTGACTTTC.

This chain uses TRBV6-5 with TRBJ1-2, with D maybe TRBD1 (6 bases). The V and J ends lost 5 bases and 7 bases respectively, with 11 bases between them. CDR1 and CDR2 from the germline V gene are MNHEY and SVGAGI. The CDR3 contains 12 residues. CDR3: CASSLTGFGYTF. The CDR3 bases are TGTGCCAGCAGTCTCACAGGGTTTGGCTACACCTTC.

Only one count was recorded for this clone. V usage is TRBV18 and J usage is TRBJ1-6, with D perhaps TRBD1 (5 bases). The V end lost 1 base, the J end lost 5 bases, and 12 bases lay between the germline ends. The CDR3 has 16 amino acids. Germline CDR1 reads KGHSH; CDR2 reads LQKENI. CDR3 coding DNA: TGTGCCAGCTCACCACGGCAGGGACTAGATAATTCACCCCTCCACTTT. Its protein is CASSPRQGLDNSPLHF.